The T cell receptor (beta chain) under discussion was sequenced for a study of blood T cell repertoires in COVID-19. Repertoires were generated with immunoSEQ multiplex PCR, while TCRdb's copy carries only in-frame clones and drops some. The data hold 65,000 to 95,000 clones, with approximately 80% observed a single time. Per the germline V gene, CDR1 is MRHNA and CDR2 is SNTAGT. V was cut by 0 bases and J by 4 bases, with 9 bases left in between. This CDR3 has 14 residues. This TCR was recovered from a man aged 80 or over with active or convalescent COVID-19. The chain employs TRBV6-4 and TRBJ1-1; D may be TRBD1 (5 bases). Specimen: peripheral blood. This chain's CDR3 is CASSDSWGGTEAFF. CDR3 coding DNA: TGTGCCAGCAGTGACTCTTGGGGGGGCACTGAAGCTTTCTTT.